Following are 27 T cell receptor beta chains from one sample sequenced in a study of OX40 agonist ivuxolimab in advanced cancers. The data were produced by immunoSEQ multiplex PCR, yet TCRdb's version contains in-frame clones alone and is incomplete. The data show roughly 120,000 clones, approximately 89% seen once. Sequencing was performed on CD4+ or CD8+ T cells sorted from blood, taken in a trial of the OX40 agonist ivuxolimab. The receptors stem from an adult with an advanced solid tumor such as melanoma, head and neck, liver or kidney cancer.

The genes are TRBV11-3 and TRBJ2-7; no firm D call. Per the germline V gene, CDR1 is SGHNT and CDR2 is YENEEA. With 0 bases removed from V and 4 bases from J, the gap between germline ends came to 7 bases. The CDR3 runs to 13 residues. Here the CDR3 reads CASSLEDGYEQYF. The CDR3 bases are TGTGCCAGCAGCTTAGAAGACGGTTACGAGCAGTACTTC. The full variable domain, rest sourced from reference TRBV11-3 and TRBJ2-7, is EAGVVQSPRYKIIEKKQPVAFWCNPISGHNTLYWYLQNLGQGPELLIRYENEEAVDDSQLPKDRFSAERLKGVDSTLKIQPAELGDSAVYLCASSLEDGYEQYFGPGTRLTVT.

The chain recombines TRBV27 with TRBJ2-7; weak D call: TRBD1 (5 bases). V was cut by 1 base and J by 5 bases, with 12 bases left in between. The CDR3 has 14 residues. CDR1 is MNHEY, CDR2 SMNVEV, per germline (reference sequence). In DNA, the CDR3 is TGTGCCAGCAGTTTATTAACAGGCGTCCACGAGCAGTACTTC. This codes for CASSLLTGVHEQYF.

This clone was detected once. The chain employs TRBV6-6 and TRBJ1-5; TRBD1 matches at 8 bases. V was pared by 7 bases and J by 3 bases, with 8 bases of the junction left unmatched. Germline V gene lookup returns CDR1 MNHNY and CDR2 SVGAGI (reference sequence). The CDR3 has 15 residues. The CDR3 region is CASTLDRDDNQPQHF. CDR3 nucleotide sequence: TGTGCCAGCACTTTGGACAGGGATGACAATCAGCCCCAGCATTTT.

This chain links TRBV19 with TRBJ1-2; D is possibly TRBD1 (5 bases). Trimming removed 5 bases from V and 4 bases from J, with 20 bases in between. This CDR3 comprises 16 residues. Germline V gene data show CDR1 as LNHDA and CDR2 as SQIVND (reference sequence). For the CDR3, the DNA is TGTGCCAGTAGTGACTACCGGGACCAACCCCCCTATGGCTACACCTTC. Encoded protein: CASSDYRDQPPYGYTF.

The V and J genes are TRBV28 and TRBJ2-7, with D tentatively TRBD2 (5 bases). The ends were cut back, 6 bases at V and 12 bases at J, with 21 bases in the middle. The length of the CDR3 is 13 residues. Per germline, CDR1 MDHEN and CDR2 SYDVKM. Written as DNA, the CDR3 is TGTGCCAGCAGATCCGGTGAGGGTGTAGTTGGGTACTTC. This translates into CASRSGEGVVGYF.

Only one count was recorded for this clone. This chain uses TRBV6-6 with TRBJ2-5; 7 bases agree with TRBD1. The germline V gene has CDR1 MNHNY and CDR2 SVGAGI (reference sequence). This CDR3 contains 15 residues. The V gene end was trimmed by 6 bases and the J gene end by 5 bases; junction bases not matched to a gene: 12. CDR3 DNA sequence: TGTGCCAGCAGCTACACCAGGGACAGTGCCGAGACCCAGTACTTC. As protein: CASSYTRDSAETQYF.

The V gene is TRBV5-6, the J gene TRBJ1-1; D perhaps matches TRBD1 (5 bases). CDR3 length: 13 residues. V shed 2 bases and J shed 6 bases, with 11 bases lying between them. The germline V gene has CDR1 SGHDT and CDR2 YYEEEE. The CDR3 region has the DNA TGTGCCAGCAGCTTCAGGGTGTGGCCTGAAGCTTTCTTT. This gives the protein CASSFRVWPEAFF. The complete variable domain, with remaining parts taken from reference TRBV5-6 and TRBJ1-1, reads DAGVTQSPTHLIKTRGQQVTLRCSPKSGHDTVSWYQQALGQGPQFIFQYYEEEERQRGNFPDRFSGHQFPNYSSELNVNALLLGDSALYLCASSFRVWPEAFFGQGTRLTVV.

This chain uses TRBV19 with TRBJ1-5; tentative D call: TRBD1 (6 bases). V lost 7 bases, J lost 1 base, and 17 bases lay in between. The germline V gene has CDR1 LNHDA and CDR2 SQIVND (reference sequence). CDR3 size: 16 residues. This CDR3 reads CASTSRGGTSNQPQHF. The CDR3 nucleotides are TGTGCCAGTACGTCTAGGGGGGGAACCAGCAATCAGCCCCAGCATTTT.

The gene calls are TRBV5-1 and TRBJ1-4; D uncertain. V lost 0 bases, J lost 2 bases, and 5 bases lay in between. The CDR3 covers 14 residues. CDR1 and CDR2 from the germline V gene are SGHRS and YFSETQ. This CDR3 reads CASSLAATNEKLFF. The DNA for the CDR3 is TGCGCCAGCAGCTTGGCGGCGACTAATGAAAAACTGTTTTTT.

Turning to this clone: The sample contains more than one DNA sequence encoding this CDR3. This chain uses TRBV5-4 with TRBJ2-1; 12 bases match TRBD2. Germline V gene sequence: CDR1 SGHNT, CDR2 YYREEE (reference sequence). This CDR3 is built from 15 residues. The trim removed 4 bases at V and 7 bases at J, leaving 6 bases unmatched. The CDR3 protein is CASSRGLAGVNEQFF. In DNA form, the CDR3 reads TGTGCCAGCAGCAGGGGACTAGCGGGTGTAAATGAGCAGTTCTTC.

This clone was seen once. The genes are TRBV29-1 and TRBJ2-3, with 7 bases identical to TRBD2. CDR1 is SQVTM and CDR2 is ANQGSEA in the germline V gene. The CDR3 has 15 residues. Trimming removed 7 bases from V and 0 bases from J; junction bases left unmatched: 10. The CDR3 sequence: CSGSAGSGSTDTQYF. CDR3 in DNA: TGCAGCGGCTCCGCCGGTAGCGGGAGCACAGATACGCAGTATTTT.

This rearrangement joins TRBV9 to TRBJ2-5, with TRBD2 matching over 9 bases. J gave up 5 bases and V 1 base, and 12 bases lay outside the gene matches. This CDR3 contains 17 residues. Germline V gene data show CDR1 as SGDLS and CDR2 as YYNGEE. CDR3 coding DNA: TGTGCCAGCAGCGTACAACTAGCGGGCCCTTATGTGGAGACCCAGTACTTC. Translation gives CASSVQLAGPYVETQYF.

The chain is built from TRBV30 and TRBJ1-1; 8 nucleotides align to TRBD1. The V and J ends lost 2 bases and 0 bases, in that order; junction bases with no gene match: 2. Germline values: CDR1 GTSNPN, CDR2 SVGIG (reference sequence). The CDR3 consists of 14 residues. The CDR3 nucleotides are TGTGCCTGGAGTCGGGGACAGGTGAACACTGAAGCTTTCTTT. Protein product: CAWSRGQVNTEAFF. The variable domain in full, completed from reference TRBV30 and TRBJ1-1, reads SQTIHQWPATLVQPVGSPLSLECTVEGTSNPNLYWYRQAAGRGLQLLFYSVGIGQISSEVPQNLSASRPQDRQFILSSKKLLLSDSGFYLCAWSRGQVNTEAFFGQGTRLTVV.

The chain joins TRBV7-2 to TRBJ1-1, with 7 nucleotides matching TRBD1. V lost 3 bases and J lost 3; bases outside the gene matches: 1. The CDR3 is made up of 13 amino acids. Germline V gives CDR1 SGHTA, CDR2 FQGNSA. CDR3 nucleotide sequence: TGTGCCAGCAGCTTCACAGGGGACACTGAAGCTTTCTTT. This gives the protein CASSFTGDTEAFF.

V and J are TRBV10-3 and TRBJ2-7; D may be TRBD2 (5 bases). From germline, CDR1 is ENHRY and CDR2 SYGVKD. V gave up 2 bases and J gave up 0 bases, with 8 bases separating them. The CDR3 has 14 residues. CDR3 sequence reads: CAISEVGSSYEQYF. Written as DNA, the CDR3 is TGTGCCATCAGTGAGGTAGGGAGCTCCTACGAGCAGTACTTC.

The chain is built from TRBV9 and TRBJ2-1; 12 bases are a match to TRBD2. CDR1 and CDR2 from the germline V gene are SGDLS and YYNGEE. Trimming removed 0 bases from V and 13 bases from J; junction bases left unmatched: 5. The CDR3 runs to 14 residues. The CDR3 DNA sequence: TGTGCCAGCAGCGTAGAACTAGCGGGAGGCCGACAGTTCTTC. Amino acid sequence: CASSVELAGGRQFF.

This clone showed up just a few times. The chain recombines TRBV6-1 with TRBJ1-2; D is unclear. CDR1 and CDR2 (germline): MNHNS, SASEGT. V dropped 2 bases and J dropped 7 bases, with 14 bases sitting between them. The CDR3 runs 14 residues. This CDR3 reads CASSEQGPSSGYTF. The CDR3 DNA is TGTGCCAGCAGTGAACAAGGACCGAGCAGTGGCTACACCTTC.

This chain joins TRBV13 and TRBJ2-1, with 8 bases aligning to TRBD1. This CDR3 spans 16 amino acids. Germline CDR1 and CDR2: PRHDT and FYEKMQ (reference sequence). V dropped 4 bases and J dropped 0; count of bases not matched to a gene: 5. The CDR3 bases are TGTGCCAGCAGCTCCCCCGGGACAGGCTCCTACAATGAGCAGTTCTTC. Its translation is CASSSPGTGSYNEQFF.

The V call is TRBV7-9, the J call TRBJ2-6; D may correspond to TRBD1 or TRBD2 (5 bases each). Trimming shortened V by 5 bases and J by 0 bases, and 17 bases separated the two germline ends. Germline CDR1 SEHNR, CDR2 FQNEAQ (reference sequence). The CDR3 runs to 18 residues. DNA of the CDR3: TGTGCCAGCAGCCCCACCATAGGGACGGCCTCTGGGGCCAACGTCCTGACTTTC. It specifies CASSPTIGTASGANVLTF.

The genes are TRBV28 and TRBJ1-1, with D tentatively TRBD1 (5 bases). Per the germline V gene, CDR1 is MDHEN and CDR2 is SYDVKM. Trimming removed 3 bases at V and 5 bases at J, with 19 bases between. CDR3 size: 16 residues. CDR3 nucleotide sequence: TGTGCCAGCAGTTTGACACCGACGGTGAGGGGAACTGAAGCTTTCTTT. Protein: CASSLTPTVRGTEAFF.

This clone was counted between two and nine times. The V gene is TRBV10-3, the J gene TRBJ1-1; TRBD1 matches at 7 bases. CDR3 length: 14 residues. V shed 10 bases, J shed 2 bases, and the junction held 10 bases outside the gene matches. CDR1 and CDR2 (germline): ENHRY, SYGVKD. CDR3 coding DNA: TGTGCCACCACTCTGACAGGGTTTAACACTGAAGCTTTCTTT. It specifies CATTLTGFNTEAFF.

V and J are TRBV28 and TRBJ2-6; possibly TRBD1 for D (6 bases). The CDR3 runs 15 residues. Trimming left V 6 bases short and J 0 bases short, with 9 bases between. Looked up from germline, CDR1 is MDHEN and CDR2 is SYDVKM. CDR3 coding DNA: TGTGCCAGCAGGGACAGTAACTCTGGGGCCAACGTCCTGACTTTC. Encoded protein: CASRDSNSGANVLTF.

This rearrangement joins TRBV30 to TRBJ2-1; TRBD1 aligns across 8 bases. This CDR3 has 15 residues. V shed 3 bases and J 0 bases; nucleotides not matched to a gene: 4. Germline CDR1 reads GTSNPN; CDR2 reads SVGIG (reference sequence). CDR3 sequence: CAWSRTGSSYNEQFF. For the CDR3, the DNA is TGTGCCTGGAGCAGGACAGGGAGCTCCTACAATGAGCAGTTCTTC. Complete variable domain (other parts from reference TRBV30 and TRBJ2-1): SQTIHQWPATLVQPVGSPLSLECTVEGTSNPNLYWYRQAAGRGLQLLFYSVGIGQISSEVPQNLSASRPQDRQFILSSKKLLLSDSGFYLCAWSRTGSSYNEQFFGPGTRLTVL.

The chain is built from TRBV4-3 and TRBJ2-1, with D unclear. Germline lookup yields CDR1 LGHNA and CDR2 YSLEER. The V end lost 0 bases, the J end lost 7 bases, and 13 bases lay between the germline ends. The CDR3 totals 15 residues. Here the CDR3 reads CASSQDYFPSNEQFF. The CDR3 DNA is TGCGCCAGCAGCCAAGATTACTTCCCATCGAATGAGCAGTTCTTC.

The chain links TRBV7-9 to TRBJ1-1, with D perhaps matching TRBD1 (5 bases). V dropped 1 base and J dropped 6 bases, with 9 bases sitting between them. The CDR3 consists of 13 residues. Germline-derived CDR1 and CDR2 are SEHNR and FQNEAQ (reference sequence). The DNA of the CDR3 is TGTGCCAGCAGCTTAGATGGGGCTTCTGAAGCTTTCTTT. This translates into CASSLDGASEAFF.

V gene TRBV19 combines with J gene TRBJ1-5, with no clear D. CDR3 size: 12 residues. Trimming took off 4 bases at V and 7 bases at J, with 8 bases between the two ends. The germline V gene encodes CDR1 LNHDA and CDR2 SQIVND (reference sequence). DNA of the CDR3: TGTGCCAGTAGTACCGAGAGGCAGCCCCAGCATTTT. Translating it yields CASSTERQPQHF.

This clone was found once. The J gene is TRBJ2-7, the V gene TRBV19; D is ambiguous. Germline V CDR1 and CDR2: LNHDA, SQIVND (reference sequence). The ends were cut back, 4 bases at V and 3 bases at J, with 13 bases in the middle. The CDR3 runs to 14 residues. CDR3 region: CASSTWPADYEQYF. In DNA form, the CDR3 reads TGTGCCAGTAGTACCTGGCCGGCGGACTACGAGCAGTACTTC.